The rows below give T cell receptor beta chains drawn from one sample of a study of blood T cell repertoires in COVID-19. Clones were read by immunoSEQ multiplex PCR, and TCRdb kept only the in-frame ones, dropping some. The table has 450,000 to 600,000 clones, roughly 87% seen once. The sequenced sample consisted of PBMCs or T cells enriched from blood (not recorded which). Receptors were obtained from a woman younger than 30 who had recovered from COVID-19. Each CDR3 is given without its conserved first and last residue.

TRBJ2-3 | TRBV5-6 | ASIPSGDKVRNTQY
TRBJ1-6 | TRBV27 | ASSRFGGTYQGNSPLH
TRBJ1-2 | TRBV19 | ASSSQPGQTVRGYT
TRBJ2-7 | TRBV2 | ASSGQGRAEQY
TRBJ2-7 | TRBV27 | ASSSRTSGGFLSYEQY
TRBJ2-5 | TRBV5-8 | ASSFGTSGVSMRETQY
TRBJ1-2 | TRBV7-9 | ASSPRTGLGYGYT
TRBJ1-6 | TRBV30 | AWSGWGGPNSPLH
TRBJ2-7 | TRBV11-3 | ASSLLPRTGVYYEQY
TRBJ1-1 | TRBV19 | ASRFGTMNTEAF
TRBJ1-1 | TRBV13 | ASSLDSNTEAF
TRBJ1-1 | TRBV5-1 | ASSRTFNRDLDTEAF
TRBJ1-4 | TRBV30 | AWSSEATNEKLF
TRBJ1-2 | TRBV2 | ASSEGYEENYGYT
TRBJ2-7 | TRBV9 | ASSVGSGGYEQY
TRBJ2-7 | TRBV2 | ASRGSLAAEQY
TRBJ2-7 | TRBV5-1 | ASSHRTGDSYEQY
TRBJ1-3 | TRBV18 | ASSPGPSGNTIY
TRBJ1-2 | TRBV6-1 | ASSEDWSGDRSYT
TRBJ2-3 | TRBV28 | ASSLSGTDTQY
TRBJ1-4 | TRBV4-1 | ASSQGGEGEKLF
TRBJ2-1 | TRBV14 | ASSQDRGVIGNEQF
TRBJ2-5 | TRBV7-8 | ASSLQNSRGETQY
TRBJ2-2 | TRBV11-2 | ASSLGGNTGELF
TRBJ1-2 | TRBV6-5 | ASSYGQYGYT
TRBJ1-3 | TRBV28 | ASSLTAGQGNTIY
TRBJ2-2 | TRBV2 | ASSPMTGNTGELF
TRBJ1-4 | TRBV7-6 | ASSADGTGFGKLF
TRBJ1-1 | TRBV6-1 | ASSEGTGNTEAF
TRBJ2-7 | TRBV4-2 | ASSGFDSQRGFRYEQY
TRBJ1-5 | TRBV6-5 | ASRLQGQPQH
TRBJ2-6 | TRBV7-2 | ASSLGSGGPAANVLT
TRBJ1-6 | TRBV12-5 | ASGPPTSDRVGSPLH
TRBJ1-2 | TRBV6-5 | ASHRGDRAAGYT
TRBJ2-3 | TRBV11-2 | ASSLDRADTQY
TRBJ2-7 | TRBV3-1/TRBV3-2 | ASSQTGVGEQY
TRBJ2-3 | TRBV2 | ASRGQADTQY
TRBJ1-2 | TRBV7-9 | ASSFGQGGYGYT
TRBJ2-1 | TRBV5-5 | ASRWTDYNEQF
TRBJ1-2 | TRBV30 | AWNSGNYGYT
TRBJ2-7 | TRBV3-1/TRBV3-2 | ASSARQGLGLAGPYEQY
TRBJ1-6 | TRBV6-5 | ASSYTLGQQASPLH